Presented here are 18 T cell receptor beta chains from one specimen sequenced in a study of a mutant IDH1 vaccine in newly diagnosed glioma. Generated by immunoSEQ multiplex PCR, the TCRdb table keeps only in-frame clones and is missing some. The data contain about 65,000 clones, 70% to 90% of them singletons. Their antigen targets remain unknown. Time point described: week 23, last vaccination. Doses consisted of 300 ug of mutant IDH1 20-mer peptide each, paired with topical imiquimod. Sample: PBMCs, taken from a glioma patient whose treatment included an IDH1 peptide vaccine. All receptors derive from a man aged 30 to 39 with glioma.

The chain couples TRBV19 to TRBJ1-5, with unresolved D. V lost 2 bases and J lost 4, with 9 bases in between. The CDR3 is 14 residues long. CDR1 is LNHDA, CDR2 SQIVND, per germline (reference sequence). The CDR3 DNA sequence: TGTGCCAGTAGTATACGGCAAAGTAATCAGCCCCAGCATTTT. This codes for CASSIRQSNQPQHF.

The V and J genes are TRBV7-6 and TRBJ2-3; D is perhaps TRBD1 or TRBD2 (5 bases each). CDR3 length: 16 amino acids. In germline, CDR1 is SGHVS, CDR2 FNYEAQ. The V end lost 0 bases, the J end lost 7 bases, and 17 bases lay between the germline ends. In DNA form, the CDR3 reads TGTGCCAGCAGCTTAGCCGTGGGTTTGGGGGTCAATACGCAGTATTTT. Translation gives CASSLAVGLGVNTQYF. Drawing the rest from reference TRBV7-6 and TRBJ2-3, the complete variable domain is GAGVSQSPRYKVTKRGQDVALRCDPISGHVSLYWYRQALGQGPEFLTYFNYEAQQDKSGLPNDRFSAERPEGSISTLTIQRTEQRDSAMYRCASSLAVGLGVNTQYFGPGTRLTVL.

The chain has TRBV19 and TRBJ1-6, with TRBD1 as a possible D gene (5 bases). The CDR3 consists of 15 residues. V lost 4 bases to trimming and J lost 5 bases, with 12 bases between them. Germline V lookup: CDR1 LNHDA, CDR2 SQIVND (reference sequence). CDR3 nucleotides: TGTGCCAGTAGTACGGGGGGGAACGATAATTCACCCCTCCACTTT. It is translated as CASSTGGNDNSPLHF.

This chain uses TRBV10-2 with TRBJ1-2, with D hard to call. The CDR3 spans 11 residues. Germline V gene sequence: CDR1 WSHSY, CDR2 SAAADI. The ends were cut back, 4 bases at V and 6 bases at J, with 6 bases in the middle. As DNA, the CDR3 is TGCGCCAGCAGTGGAGGAGATGGCTACACCTTC. Translation gives CASSGGDGYTF.

This chain uses TRBV4-1 with TRBJ1-1, with D maybe TRBD1 (6 bases). V was trimmed by 0 bases and J by 10 bases, leaving 18 bases between them. Germline V gene lookup returns CDR1 MGHRA and CDR2 YSYEKL. The length of the CDR3 is 15 residues. The CDR3 reads CASSQDGQIPQGAFF. CDR3 nucleotide sequence: TGCGCCAGCAGCCAAGATGGACAGATCCCCCAAGGAGCTTTCTTT.

By share of the sample, this clone is medium-sized (0.01 to 0.1%). The CDR3 DNA is TGCGCCAGCAGCCGGGACAGGGGAGGAGAGACCCAGTACTTC. Translated, it gives CASSRDRGGETQYF. V is TRBV23-1 and J is TRBJ2-5; 10 bases line up with TRBD1. Being an ORF, TRBV23-1 has a function that is uncertain. The V segment lost 6 bases and the J segment 4 bases; nucleotides outside the gene matches: 5. The CDR3 sequence is 14 residues long.

The chain combines TRBV5-1 with TRBJ2-1; TRBD2 agrees at 7 bases. From germline, CDR1 is SGHRS and CDR2 YFSETQ. CDR3 size: 15 residues. J gave up 7 bases and V 4 bases, and 11 bases lay outside the gene matches. CDR3: CASSLTTTGGNEQFF. As DNA, the CDR3 is TGCGCCAGCAGCCTTACGACAACCGGGGGGAATGAGCAGTTCTTC.

This clone was seen more than once but under ten times. The chain couples TRBV7-9 to TRBJ1-1; D call uncertain. The V end lost 8 bases, the J end lost 1 base, and 14 bases lay between the germline ends. The CDR3 runs to 14 residues. Germline CDR1 is SEHNR and CDR2 is FQNEAQ (reference sequence). This chain's CDR3 is CASRPSGKNTEAFF. As DNA, the CDR3 is TGTGCCAGCCGCCCCTCCGGGAAGAACACTGAAGCTTTCTTT.

Written as DNA, the CDR3 is TGCGCCAGCAGCTTGCCCGGTGACGTGTTGGATACGCAGTATTTT. Amino acid sequence: CASSLPGDVLDTQYF. The J gene is TRBJ2-3, the V gene TRBV5-1; D gene ambiguous. This CDR3 comprises 15 residues. Trimming shortened V by 1 base and J by 6 bases, and 15 bases separated the two germline ends. Germline-derived CDR1 and CDR2 are SGHRS and YFSETQ.

The chain employs TRBV29-1 and TRBJ2-7; no clear D. This CDR3 contains 12 residues. Trimming stripped 6 bases from V and 5 bases from J, with 14 bases between. Germline V gives CDR1 SQVTM, CDR2 ANQGSEA. The CDR3 region is CSVGRQGNEQYF. The CDR3 region has the DNA TGCAGCGTGGGCCGGCAAGGGAACGAGCAGTACTTC.

The gene calls are TRBV6-1 and TRBJ2-5; 9 nucleotides agree with TRBD1. The DNA matches TRBJ2-7 better at its end, which makes the J call doubtful. Germline CDR1 and CDR2: MNHNS and SASEGT. The CDR3 runs to 16 residues. CDR3 in amino acids: CASSGNAVDRGYEQYF. CDR3 DNA: TGTGCCAGCAGTGGAAACGCCGTGGACAGGGGATACGAGCAGTACTTC.

The chain recombines TRBV7-8 with TRBJ2-1, with D tentatively TRBD2 (6 bases). V shed 4 bases and J shed 0 bases, with 13 bases lying between them. The CDR3 is made up of 16 amino acids. CDR1 and CDR2 (germline): SGHVS, FQNEAQ. The DNA for the CDR3 is TGTGCCAGCAGCTCCTTTAGCGGCAGCTCCTACAATGAGCAGTTCTTC. This sequence encodes CASSSFSGSSYNEQFF.

V and J are TRBV5-4 and TRBJ2-7; 11 nucleotides match TRBD1. CDR1 is SGHNT and CDR2 is YYREEE in the germline V gene (reference sequence). Losses at the gene ends were 4 bases for V and 0 bases for J; bases not matched to a gene: 3. The CDR3 is 15 amino acids. CDR3 coding DNA: TGTGCCAGCAGCCCGGGGACAGGGGGCTCCTACGAGCAGTACTTC. Translation: CASSPGTGGSYEQYF.

The chain carries TRBV4-1 and TRBJ1-2; D gene ambiguous. V was cut by 0 bases and J by 2 bases, with 13 bases left in between. The CDR3 spans 16 residues. The V gene's germline CDR1 is MGHRA and CDR2 YSYEKL. DNA for the CDR3: TGCGCCAGCAGCCAAGATCGGAGCCGAACGAACTATGGCTACACCTTC. Translating it yields CASSQDRSRTNYGYTF.

This rearrangement joins TRBV15 to TRBJ1-5; D possibly corresponds to TRBD1 (5 bases). Germline CDR1 LNHNV, CDR2 YYDKDF (reference sequence). This CDR3 has 14 residues. Deletions cut 5 bases from V and 6 bases from J, with 14 bases between. Here the CDR3 reads CATSRGGSAQPQHF. The CDR3 nucleotides are TGTGCCACCAGCCGGGGGGGGTCAGCTCAGCCCCAGCATTTT.

This clone showed up just once. This sequence joins TRBV9 and TRBJ2-4; maybe TRBD1 (5 bases). Trimming took 4 bases from V and 0 from J, leaving 8 bases between them. The CDR3 runs 14 residues. Germline V gives CDR1 SGDLS, CDR2 YYNGEE. The CDR3 nucleotides are TGTGCCAGCAGCCCGACAGCAGCCAAAAACATTCAGTACTTC. Its translation is CASSPTAAKNIQYF.

This clone was recorded once. This rearrangement joins TRBV15 to TRBJ1-4; D remains ambiguous. V was cut by 0 bases and J by 3 bases, with 8 bases left in between. Germline V gives CDR1 LNHNV, CDR2 YYDKDF (reference sequence). There are 15 residues in the CDR3. The CDR3: CATSREVDSNEKLFF. For the CDR3, the DNA is TGTGCCACCAGCAGAGAAGTGGACTCTAATGAAAAACTGTTTTTT.

The chain is built from TRBV2 and TRBJ1-2; D is possibly TRBD1 (6 bases). Looked up from germline, CDR1 is SNHLY and CDR2 is FYNNEI. The ends were cut back, 6 bases at V and 3 bases at J, with 14 bases in the middle. The CDR3 loop spans 14 amino acids. CDR3 sequence reads: CASRADSDYYGYTF. DNA for the CDR3: TGTGCCAGCAGAGCGGACAGTGATTACTATGGCTACACCTTC.